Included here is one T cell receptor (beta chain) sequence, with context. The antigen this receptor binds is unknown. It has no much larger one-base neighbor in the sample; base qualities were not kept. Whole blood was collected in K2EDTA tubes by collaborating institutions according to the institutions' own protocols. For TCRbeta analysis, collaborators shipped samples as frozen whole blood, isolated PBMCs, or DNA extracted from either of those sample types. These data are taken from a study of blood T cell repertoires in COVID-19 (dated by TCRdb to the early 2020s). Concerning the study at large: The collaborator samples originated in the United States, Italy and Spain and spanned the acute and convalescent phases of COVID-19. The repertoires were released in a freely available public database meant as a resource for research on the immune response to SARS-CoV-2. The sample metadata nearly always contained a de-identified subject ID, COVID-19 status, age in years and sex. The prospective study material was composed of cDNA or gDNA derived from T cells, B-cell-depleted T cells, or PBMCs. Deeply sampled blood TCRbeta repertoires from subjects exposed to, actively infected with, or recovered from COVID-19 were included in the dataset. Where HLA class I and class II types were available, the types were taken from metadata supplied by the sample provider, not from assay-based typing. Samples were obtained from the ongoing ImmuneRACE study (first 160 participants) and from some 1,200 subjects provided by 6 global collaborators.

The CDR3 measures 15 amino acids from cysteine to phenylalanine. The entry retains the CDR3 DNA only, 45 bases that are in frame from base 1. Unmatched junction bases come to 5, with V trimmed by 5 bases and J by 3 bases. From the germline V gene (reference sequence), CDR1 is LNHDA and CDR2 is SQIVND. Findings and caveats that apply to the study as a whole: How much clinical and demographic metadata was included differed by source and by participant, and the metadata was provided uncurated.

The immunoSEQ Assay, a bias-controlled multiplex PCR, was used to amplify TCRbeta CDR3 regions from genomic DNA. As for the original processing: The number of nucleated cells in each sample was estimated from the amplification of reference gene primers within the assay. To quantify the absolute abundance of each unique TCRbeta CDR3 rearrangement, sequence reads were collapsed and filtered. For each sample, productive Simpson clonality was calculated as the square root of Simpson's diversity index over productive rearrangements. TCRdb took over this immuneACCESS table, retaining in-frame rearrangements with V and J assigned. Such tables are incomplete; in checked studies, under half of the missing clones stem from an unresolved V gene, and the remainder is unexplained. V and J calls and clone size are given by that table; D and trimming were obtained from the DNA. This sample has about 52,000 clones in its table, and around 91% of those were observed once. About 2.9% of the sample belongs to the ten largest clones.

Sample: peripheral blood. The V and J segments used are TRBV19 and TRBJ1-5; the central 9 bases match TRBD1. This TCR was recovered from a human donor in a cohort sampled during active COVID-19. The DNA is TGTGCCAGTAGTCGGGACAGGGCCGACAATCAGCCCCAGCATTTT. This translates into CASSRDRADNQPQHF.